Listed below are T cell receptor beta chains from one sample, sequenced in a study of control samples from healthy donors and cancer patients. The assay was immunoSEQ multiplex PCR, and TCRdb's table has in-frame clones only and misses some. The sample records approximately 98,000 clones, 82% being singletons. Sequenced: blood. These receptor sequences come from a man aged 18-30 years in good health. The CDR3 runs from the conserved cysteine through the conserved F or W. The D gene is left open where the match is weak. Not every row has a clone size; where given, it reads once, few, many or a size class.

>TRBJ1-3|-|TRBV6-5|-
CASSYSPLSSGNTIYF
TGTGCCAGCAGTTACTCGCCCTTGAGCTCTGGAAACACCATATATTTT
>TRBJ2-7|TRBD1|TRBV29-1|-
CSVTSRDSNYEQYF
TGCAGCGTTACGAGTCGGGACAGTAACTACGAGCAGTACTTC
>TRBJ2-3|-|TRBV14|-
CASSQSIHTSTDTQYF
TGTGCCAGCAGCCAATCTATACATACTAGCACAGATACGCAGTATTTT
>TRBJ2-1|-|TRBV7-6|-
CASSLVTVTPQNEQFF
TGTGCCAGCAGCTTAGTTACCGTCACCCCGCAAAATGAGCAGTTCTTC
>TRBJ2-5|TRBD2|TRBV5-1|-
CASSLDGSGTATQYF
TGCGCCAGCAGCTTGGATGGTAGCGGGACCGCGACCCAGTACTTC
>TRBJ1-2|-|TRBV7-9|once
CASSLGTGGGYTF
TGTGCCAGCAGCCTCGGGACCGGGGGTGGCTACACCTTC
>TRBJ1-3|-|TRBV27|-
CASSSSVPSGNTIYF
TGTGCCAGCAGTTCCTCAGTGCCCTCTGGAAACACCATATATTTT
>TRBJ2-3|-|TRBV4-3|once
CASSQGGTFSTDTQYF
TGCGCCAGCAGCCAAGGAGGGACGTTTAGCACAGATACGCAGTATTTT
>TRBJ1-3|-|TRBV19|-
CASSPYPRDTIYF
TGTGCCAGTAGCCCTTACCCCCGAGACACCATATATTTT
>TRBJ2-7|-|TRBV5-1|once
CASSPGLNYEQYF
TGCGCCAGCAGCCCCGGACTGAACTACGAGCAGTACTTC
>TRBJ2-2|-|TRBV7-7|-
CASSLNYGELFF
TGTGCCAGCAGCCTCAACTACGGGGAGCTGTTTTTT
>TRBJ1-5|-|TRBV7-2|few
CASSYFSNQPQHF
TGTGCCAGCAGCTATTTCAGCAATCAGCCCCAGCATTTT
>TRBJ1-1|TRBD1|TRBV25-1|-
CASSEGEGAGTEAFF
TGTGCCAGCAGTGAAGGTGAGGGGGCGGGGACTGAAGCTTTCTTT
>TRBJ2-1|TRBD2|TRBV6-5|-
CASTPGGDNEQFF
TGTGCCAGCACCCCGGGGGGAGACAATGAGCAGTTCTTC
>TRBJ1-2|TRBD1|TRBV12-5|once
CASGLGGTGDGYTF
TGTGCTAGTGGTTTGGGAGGGACAGGGGATGGCTACACCTTC
>TRBJ1-6|-|TRBV6-2/TRBV6-3|once
CASSYSAWGDSPLHF
TGTGCCAGCAGTTACTCGGCCTGGGGGGATTCACCCCTCCACTTT
>TRBJ1-1|-|TRBV2|-
CASSAGGTEAFF
TGTGCCAGCTCGGCGGGAGGGACTGAAGCTTTCTTT
>TRBJ1-1|TRBD1|TRBV19|-
CASSRGQATEAFF
TGTGCCAGTAGTAGGGGACAGGCCACTGAAGCTTTCTTT
>TRBJ1-1|-|TRBV15|few
CATSRAPYTEAFF
TGTGCCACCAGCAGAGCCCCATATACTGAAGCTTTCTTT
>TRBJ2-5|TRBD1|TRBV2|-
CASRGTGFQETQYF
TGTGCCAGCAGGGGGACAGGGTTTCAAGAGACCCAGTACTTC
>TRBJ1-3|-|TRBV30|-
CAWRNRPSGNTIYF
TGTGCCTGGAGAAATCGTCCCTCTGGAAACACCATATATTTT
>TRBJ1-5|TRBD1|TRBV7-2|once
CATKQGGPNQPQHF
TGTGCCACCAAACAGGGGGGCCCCAATCAGCCCCAGCATTTT
>TRBJ1-2|-|TRBV19|-
CASSMGGYGGYTF
TGTGCCAGTAGTATGGGGGGGTATGGAGGCTACACCTTC
>TRBJ1-5|-|TRBV2|-
CASRRGRNQPQHF
TGTGCCAGCAGACGAGGAAGAAATCAGCCCCAGCATTTT
>TRBJ2-3|-|TRBV25-1|once
CASSELSLTDTQYF
TGTGCCAGCAGTGAGTTAAGTCTCACAGATACGCAGTATTTT
>TRBJ1-6|-|TRBV3-1/TRBV3-2|-
CASSQDLSGGSYNSPLHF
TGTGCCAGCAGCCAAGATTTATCGGGGGGATCCTATAATTCACCCCTCCACTTT
>TRBJ1-2|TRBD1|TRBV29-1|-
CSVEDRIGGLSGYTF
TGCAGCGTTGAAGATCGGATAGGGGGCCTAAGTGGCTACACCTTC
>TRBJ2-1|TRBD2|TRBV2|-
CASSPTSGVGSEQFF
TGTGCCAGCAGCCCGACTAGCGGGGTGGGTAGTGAGCAGTTCTTC
>TRBJ2-3|-|TRBV30|few
CAWILKGVTDTQYF
TGTGCCTGGATCCTAAAAGGGGTCACAGATACGCAGTATTTT
>TRBJ2-5|-|TRBV27|-
CASRSSGRGTQYF
TGTGCCAGCCGCTCTTCCGGGCGGGGGACCCAGTACTTC
>TRBJ2-7|-|TRBV5-5|once
CASNLGAEQYF
TGTGCCAGCAACCTGGGGGCGGAGCAGTACTTC
>TRBJ1-2|-|TRBV10-3|-
CAISVKGQDVGYTF
TGTGCCATCAGTGTGAAGGGGCAGGATGTTGGCTACACCTTC
>TRBJ1-2|-|TRBV4-1|-
CASSQEARTGYTF
TGCGCCAGCAGCCAAGAGGCCCGGACTGGCTACACCTTC
>TRBJ1-4|TRBD1|TRBV18|-
CASSPTGVDEKLFF
TGTGCCAGCTCACCAACAGGGGTGGATGAAAAACTGTTTTTT
>TRBJ1-2|-|TRBV5-4|-
CASSLDRTYGYGYTF
TGTGCCAGCAGCTTGGACAGGACCTATGGCTATGGCTACACCTTC
>TRBJ2-1|-|TRBV24-1|-
CATSDSGRGSYNEQFF
TGTGCCACCAGTGATTCCGGACGGGGATCCTACAATGAGCAGTTCTTC
>TRBJ2-7|-|TRBV4-1|-
CASSQDYSRYEQYF
TGCGCCAGCAGCCAAGATTACTCCCGCTACGAGCAGTACTTC
>TRBJ1-2|-|TRBV18|-
CASSSYPIGADGYTF
TGTGCCAGCTCATCTTACCCGATTGGGGCGGATGGCTACACCTTC
>TRBJ2-1|-|TRBV7-2|-
CASSLVLGPNEQFF
TGTGCCAGCAGCTTAGTACTAGGTCCCAATGAGCAGTTCTTC
>TRBJ1-5|-|TRBV28|few
CASVGLRGIGNQPQHF
TGTGCCAGCGTCGGCCTCAGGGGTATAGGCAATCAGCCCCAGCATTTT
>TRBJ2-5|-|TRBV4-3|-
CASSQSRLGTAETQYF
TGCGCCAGCAGCCAGAGTAGATTGGGCACTGCGGAGACCCAGTACTTC
>TRBJ2-1|-|TRBV3-1/TRBV3-2|-
CASSQAPSRGLDHLSSYNEQFF
TGTGCCAGCAGCCAAGCCCCCTCCCGGGGTCTCGACCATCTTAGCTCCTACAATGAGCAGTTCTTC
>TRBJ1-1|-|TRBV19|-
CASSIGIVGTEAFF
TGTGCCAGTAGTATAGGGATCGTTGGAACTGAAGCTTTCTTT
>TRBJ1-5|-|TRBV4-2|-
CASSQVREYNQPQHF
TGTGCCAGCAGCCAGGTGAGGGAATACAATCAGCCCCAGCATTTT
>TRBJ2-2|-|TRBV3-1/TRBV3-2|-
CASSREVGGTTGELFF
TGTGCCAGCAGCCGGGAAGTGGGGGGAACCACCGGGGAGCTGTTTTTT
>TRBJ1-5|-|TRBV11-2|-
CASSRTHGQSNQPQHF
TGTGCCAGCAGCCGTACCCACGGGCAAAGCAATCAGCCCCAGCATTTT
>TRBJ1-4|-|TRBV19|-
CASSIPGRYEKLFF
TGTGCCAGTAGTATACCGGGGAGGTATGAAAAACTGTTTTTT
>TRBJ1-6|TRBD1|TRBV24-1|once
CATSDSLSSETGTNSPLHF
TGTGCCACCAGTGATTCACTCTCTTCAGAGACAGGGACTAATTCACCCCTCCACTTT
>TRBJ2-6|-|TRBV6-5|-
CASGVGGANVLTF
TGTGCCAGCGGGGTAGGAGGGGCCAACGTCCTGACTTTC
>TRBJ2-2|-|TRBV6-5|-
CASSYSGRGSTGELFF
TGTGCCAGCAGTTACTCAGGGAGGGGGAGCACCGGGGAGCTGTTTTTT
>TRBJ1-1|-|TRBV4-3|-
CASSHLHDRNTEAFF
TGCGCCAGCAGCCACCTCCATGACAGGAACACTGAAGCTTTCTTT